This is a list of T cell receptor beta chains from one sample in a study of blood T cell repertoires in COVID-19. Method: immunoSEQ multiplex PCR; TCRdb's copy keeps in-frame clones and lacks some. This sample has 300,000 to 400,000 clones; more than 80% occur once, and the top ten carry about 1%. What was sequenced was PBMCs or T cells enriched from blood (not recorded which). The receptor source for this set is a young man who had recovered from COVID-19. Both conserved end residues are part of each CDR3. A D gene is named only where the DNA matches it firmly.

CASRLLQGTGNTIYF | TGTGCCAGCAGGCTTTTACAGGGGACCGGAAACACCATATATTTT | TRBJ1-3 | TRBV28 | TRBD1
CASSSSDRVNYGYTF | TGCGCCAGCAGTTCCTCCGACAGGGTAAACTATGGCTACACCTTC | TRBJ1-2 | TRBV5-1 | TRBD1
CASSLSGRGGEKLFF | TGCGCCAGCAGCTTGTCTGGCAGGGGTGGTGAAAAACTGTTTTTT | TRBJ1-4 | TRBV5-1 | .
CASSYPGQGLMNTEAFF | TGTGCCAGCAGTTATCCGGGACAGGGTTTAATGAACACTGAAGCTTTCTTT | TRBJ1-1 | TRBV28 | TRBD1
CASSYSGRANSPLHF | TGTGCCAGCAGTTACTCTGGCAGGGCTAATTCACCCCTCCACTTT | TRBJ1-6 | TRBV6-5 | .
CASSSTDRGSEQYF | TGTGCCAGCAGTTCCACAGACAGGGGCTCCGAGCAGTACTTC | TRBJ2-7 | TRBV28 | TRBD1
CASSLNGGLSTGELFF | TGTGCCAGCAGCTTGAATGGAGGGCTAAGCACCGGGGAGCTGTTTTTT | TRBJ2-2 | TRBV7-8 | .
CASSSAVAGVNTEAFF | TGTGCCAGCAGCTCCGCCGTGGCAGGGGTTAACACTGAAGCTTTCTTT | TRBJ1-1 | TRBV11-1 | .
CASSQESGGSYEQYF | TGTGCCAGCAGCCAAGAGAGCGGGGGAAGCTACGAGCAGTACTTC | TRBJ2-7 | TRBV4-2 | TRBD2
CASSEWASGGPSTDTQYF | TGTGCCAGCAGTGAGTGGGCTAGCGGGGGACCCAGCACAGATACGCAGTATTTT | TRBJ2-3 | TRBV6-1 | TRBD2
CAWSVSSGNTIYF | TGTGCCTGGTCGGTGTCCTCTGGAAACACCATATATTTT | TRBJ1-3 | TRBV30 | .
CASSSGVSPLHF | TGTGCCAGCAGCTCAGGGGTTTCACCCCTCCACTTT | TRBJ1-6 | TRBV6-5 | .
CASSTTGGIGELFF | TGTGCCAGCAGTACAACAGGGGGCATCGGGGAGCTGTTTTTT | TRBJ2-2 | TRBV6-4 | TRBD1
CASFVRHNEQFF | TGTGCCAGCTTCGTGAGGCACAATGAGCAGTTCTTC | TRBJ2-1 | TRBV12-3/TRBV12-4 | .
CASSEGNRHGYTF | TGTGCCAGCAGTGAGGGGAACAGGCATGGCTACACCTTC | TRBJ1-2 | TRBV2 | .
CASSAGLAGGRRTDTQYF | TGTGCCAGCAGCGCGGGACTAGCGGGGGGGCGTCGCACAGATACGCAGTATTTT | TRBJ2-3 | TRBV7-9 | TRBD2
CASRRTGNQPQHF | TGTGCCAGCAGAAGGACAGGCAATCAGCCCCAGCATTTT | TRBJ1-5 | TRBV27 | .
CASSLGLAGGETQYF | TGTGCCAGCAGCCTGGGACTAGCGGGTGGCGAGACCCAGTACTTC | TRBJ2-5 | TRBV5-6 | TRBD2
CASSARRNTAYGYTF | TGTGCCAGCAGTGCGCGGCGGAACACCGCCTATGGCTACACCTTC | TRBJ1-2 | TRBV2 | .
CASGSPRVYNEQFF | TGTGCTAGTGGTTCCCCCCGAGTATACAATGAGCAGTTCTTC | TRBJ2-1 | TRBV12-5 | .
CASSRPGLGGDTQYF | TGTGCCAGCAGCCGCCCGGGACTAGGGGGAGATACGCAGTATTTT | TRBJ2-3 | TRBV28 | TRBD2
CASSLVGRTTLYGYTF | TGCGCCAGCAGCTTGGTCGGGCGGACAACCCTCTATGGCTACACCTTC | TRBJ1-2 | TRBV5-1 | .
CASSPLRGRWTDTQYF | TGTGCCAGCAGCCCTCTTCGGGGGAGGTGGACAGATACGCAGTATTTT | TRBJ2-3 | TRBV7-9 | .